Listed below are T cell receptor beta chains from one sample, sequenced in a study of T cells after yellow fever vaccination. Using its own MiXCR run on the 5' RACE reads, TCRdb lists one record per CDR3 protein. The sample has a few hundred thousand distinct CDR3 sequences; around 5.2% are singletons. The source was CD4+ T cells sorted from PBMCs, collected on the day of the yellow fever booster vaccination. These TCRs come from a man between 18 and 29 years old who received the YFV17D yellow fever vaccine. CDR3s include the opening cysteine and the closing phenylalanine or tryptophan. Fields, in order: clone size, D gene, J gene, V gene, CDR3 DNA, CDR3 protein. D genes are given only for firm matches. A clone size is listed for some rows: how often the clone was seen (once, few, many), or a class if it is expanded.

clone_size: few; d_call: TRBD1; j_call: TRBJ1-6; v_call: TRBV28; cdr3_nt: TGTGCCACCAGCTTGACCGGGACAGGCCTCAATTCACCCCTCCACTTT; cdr3_aa: CATSLTGTGLNSPLHF
clone_size: .; d_call: .; j_call: TRBJ2-5; v_call: TRBV5-4; cdr3_nt: TGTGCCAGCAGCTTGGAGAGAGGTGGAGAGACCCAGTACTTC; cdr3_aa: CASSLERGGETQYF
clone_size: few; d_call: .; j_call: TRBJ1-1; v_call: TRBV19; cdr3_nt: TGTGCCAGTAGTGCCCCGGGGGGGGTGAACACTGAAGCTTTCTTT; cdr3_aa: CASSAPGGVNTEAFF
clone_size: .; d_call: TRBD1; j_call: TRBJ1-1; v_call: TRBV29-1; cdr3_nt: TGCAGCGTTGCCCTCCTACAGGGGGCGACTGAAGCTTTCTTT; cdr3_aa: CSVALLQGATEAFF
clone_size: few; d_call: TRBD2; j_call: TRBJ2-3; v_call: TRBV5-1; cdr3_nt: TGCGCCAGCAGCCCGGGACTAGACACAGATACGCAGTATTTT; cdr3_aa: CASSPGLDTDTQYF
clone_size: many; d_call: TRBD1; j_call: TRBJ2-1; v_call: TRBV6-1; cdr3_nt: TGTGCCAGCAGTCCCTACACAGGGGGCTCCTACAATGAGCAGTTCTTC; cdr3_aa: CASSPYTGGSYNEQFF
clone_size: .; d_call: .; j_call: TRBJ2-7; v_call: TRBV7-2; cdr3_nt: TGTGCCAGCAGCCCGACCGATTTCTACGAGCAGTACTTC; cdr3_aa: CASSPTDFYEQYF
clone_size: few; d_call: TRBD1; j_call: TRBJ2-2; v_call: TRBV19; cdr3_nt: TGTGCCACGGGGAGCAGGGGGAGCGCCGGGGAGCTGTTTTTT; cdr3_aa: CATGSRGSAGELFF
clone_size: many; d_call: .; j_call: TRBJ2-1; v_call: TRBV20-1; cdr3_nt: TGCAGTGCCGAGCCGGCGGTCAGCTCCTACAATGAGCAGTTCTTC; cdr3_aa: CSAEPAVSSYNEQFF
clone_size: many; d_call: .; j_call: TRBJ2-2; v_call: TRBV20-1; cdr3_nt: TGCAGTGCTCGATTAGGGACCGGGGCCGGCGGGGAGCTGTTTTTT; cdr3_aa: CSARLGTGAGGELFF
clone_size: .; d_call: TRBD1; j_call: TRBJ1-2; v_call: TRBV19; cdr3_nt: TGTGCCAGTAGGATAAACAGGGGATACACCTTC; cdr3_aa: CASRINRGYTF
clone_size: .; d_call: .; j_call: TRBJ1-3; v_call: TRBV9; cdr3_nt: TGTGCCAGCAGCGTAAATATAGGGGCCGGAAACACCATATATTTT; cdr3_aa: CASSVNIGAGNTIYF
clone_size: .; d_call: TRBD1; j_call: TRBJ1-5; v_call: TRBV19; cdr3_nt: TGTGCCAGTACGGGGGACAGCCCCACTCAGCCCCAGCATTTT; cdr3_aa: CASTGDSPTQPQHF
clone_size: many; d_call: TRBD2; j_call: TRBJ2-5; v_call: TRBV29-1; cdr3_nt: TGCAGCGTCCGGACTAACGGGGGGGCAGAGACCCAGTACTTC; cdr3_aa: CSVRTNGGAETQYF
clone_size: .; d_call: .; j_call: TRBJ2-2; v_call: TRBV7-2; cdr3_nt: TGTGCCAGCAGCTCCGGAACCCGGACAGACGAGTTCGCGAACACCGGGGAGCTGTTTTTT; cdr3_aa: CASSSGTRTDEFANTGELFF
clone_size: .; d_call: .; j_call: TRBJ2-3; v_call: TRBV24-1; cdr3_nt: TGTGCCACCAGTGATTTGCCCGGGAGCGGGACAGATACGCAGTATTTT; cdr3_aa: CATSDLPGSGTDTQYF
clone_size: .; d_call: .; j_call: TRBJ2-3; v_call: TRBV4-2; cdr3_nt: TGTGCCAGCAGCCAAGTGGTGGGTACGCAGTATTTT; cdr3_aa: CASSQVVGTQYF
clone_size: .; d_call: TRBD2; j_call: TRBJ2-1; v_call: TRBV18; cdr3_nt: TGTGCCAGCTCACCACCCACGGGGGGGTACGATGAGCAGTTCTTC; cdr3_aa: CASSPPTGGYDEQFF
clone_size: .; d_call: .; j_call: TRBJ2-5; v_call: TRBV20-1; cdr3_nt: TGCAGTGCTGGTCTCGGGACTCTCCAAGAGACCCAGTACTTC; cdr3_aa: CSAGLGTLQETQYF
clone_size: .; d_call: .; j_call: TRBJ2-1; v_call: TRBV24-1; cdr3_nt: TGTGCCACCAGTGACCCTACGAGAGGCGATGAGCAGTTCTTC; cdr3_aa: CATSDPTRGDEQFF
clone_size: many; d_call: TRBD1; j_call: TRBJ2-6; v_call: TRBV20-1; cdr3_nt: TGCAGTGCCAATAAGTTCGGGACAGCGCCGTCCTCTGGGGCCAACGTCCTGACTTTC; cdr3_aa: CSANKFGTAPSSGANVLTF
clone_size: few; d_call: TRBD1; j_call: TRBJ1-4; v_call: TRBV4-1; cdr3_nt: TGCGCCAGCAGCCAAGAGGGCAGGGGGCATGAAAAACTGTTTTTT; cdr3_aa: CASSQEGRGHEKLFF
clone_size: few; d_call: TRBD1; j_call: TRBJ2-7; v_call: TRBV6-2/TRBV6-3; cdr3_nt: TGTGCCAGCAGTTACGGGGACAGACACACTTACTACGAGCAGTACTTC; cdr3_aa: CASSYGDRHTYYEQYF
clone_size: .; d_call: TRBD1; j_call: TRBJ1-1; v_call: TRBV7-9; cdr3_nt: TGTGCCAGCAGCCCCGGGACAGGGTTTAGCGGGGCTTTCTTT; cdr3_aa: CASSPGTGFSGAFF
clone_size: many; d_call: .; j_call: TRBJ1-1; v_call: TRBV10-1; cdr3_nt: TGCGCCAGCAGTGGAGATGGATTCACTGAAGCTTTCTTT; cdr3_aa: CASSGDGFTEAFF